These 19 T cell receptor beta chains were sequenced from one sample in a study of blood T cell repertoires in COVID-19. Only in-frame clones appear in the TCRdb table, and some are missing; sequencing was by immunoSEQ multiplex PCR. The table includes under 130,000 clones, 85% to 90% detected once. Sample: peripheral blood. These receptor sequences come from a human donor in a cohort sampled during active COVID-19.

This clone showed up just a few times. Here the CDR3 DNA reads TGTGCCAGCAGCAGGGGGCTCGACTATGGCTACACCTTC. Residues: CASSRGLDYGYTF. The gene calls are TRBV7-2 and TRBJ1-2, with 7 bases identical to TRBD1. The CDR3 loop spans 13 amino acids. CDR1 SGHTA and CDR2 FQGNSA come from the germline V gene. V lost 5 bases and J lost 3; bases outside the gene matches: 3.

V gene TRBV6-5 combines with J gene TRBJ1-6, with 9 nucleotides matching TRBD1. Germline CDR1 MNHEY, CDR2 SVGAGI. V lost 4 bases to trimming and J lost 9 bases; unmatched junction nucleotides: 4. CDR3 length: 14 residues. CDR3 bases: TGTGCCAGCAGTTCCGGGACAGGGAGTTCACCCCTCCACTTT. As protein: CASSSGTGSSPLHF.

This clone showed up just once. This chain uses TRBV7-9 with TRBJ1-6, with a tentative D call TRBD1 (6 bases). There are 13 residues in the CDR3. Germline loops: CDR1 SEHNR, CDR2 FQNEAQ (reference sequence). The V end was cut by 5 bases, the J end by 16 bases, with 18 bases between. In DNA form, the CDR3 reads TGTGCCAGCAGCACCGGGCCAGAGGGGGGGCTCCACTTT. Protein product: CASSTGPEGGLHF.

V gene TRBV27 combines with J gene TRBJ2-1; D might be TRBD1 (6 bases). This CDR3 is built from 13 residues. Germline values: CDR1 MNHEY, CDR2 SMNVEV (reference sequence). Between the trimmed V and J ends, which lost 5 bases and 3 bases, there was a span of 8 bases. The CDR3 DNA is TGTGCCAGCAGTATGGGACACTACAATGAGCAGTTCTTC. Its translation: CASSMGHYNEQFF.

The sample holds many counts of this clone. The CDR3 is CASSSRDRAGGYTF. The CDR3 DNA reads as TGTGCCAGCAGCTCCCGGGACAGGGCCGGAGGCTACACCTTC. The chain recombines TRBV3-1 (or the pseudogene TRBV3-2) with TRBJ1-2; 9 bases map to TRBD1. The ends lost 5 bases at V and 8 bases at J; junction bases unmatched: 9. This CDR3 is built from 14 residues. Germline loops: CDR1 LGHDT, CDR2 YNNKEL (reference sequence).

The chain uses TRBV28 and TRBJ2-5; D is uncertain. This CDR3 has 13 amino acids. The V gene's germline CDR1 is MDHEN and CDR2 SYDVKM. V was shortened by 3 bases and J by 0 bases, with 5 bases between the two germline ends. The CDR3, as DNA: TGTGCCAGCAGTTTTTTCGACCAAGAGACCCAGTACTTC. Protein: CASSFFDQETQYF.

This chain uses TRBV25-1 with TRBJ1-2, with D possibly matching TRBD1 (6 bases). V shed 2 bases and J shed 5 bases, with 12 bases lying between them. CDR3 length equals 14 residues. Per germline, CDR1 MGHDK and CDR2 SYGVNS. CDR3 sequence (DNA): TGTGCCAGCAGTGAACCAGGGGCCCAATATGGCTACACCTTC. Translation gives CASSEPGAQYGYTF.

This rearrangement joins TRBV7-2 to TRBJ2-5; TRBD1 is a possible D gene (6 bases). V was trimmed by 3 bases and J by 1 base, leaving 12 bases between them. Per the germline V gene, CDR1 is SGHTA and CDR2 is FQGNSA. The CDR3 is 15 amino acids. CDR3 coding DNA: TGTGCCAGCAGCTTTAGTGGGGGCTTCCAAGAGACCCAGTACTTC. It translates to CASSFSGGFQETQYF.

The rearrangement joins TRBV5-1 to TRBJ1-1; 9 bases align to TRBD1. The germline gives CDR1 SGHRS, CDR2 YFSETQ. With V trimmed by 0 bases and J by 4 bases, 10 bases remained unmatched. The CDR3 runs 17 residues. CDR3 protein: CASSLDRDREGGTEAFF. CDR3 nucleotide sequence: TGCGCCAGCAGCTTGGACCGGGACAGGGAAGGGGGCACTGAAGCTTTCTTT.

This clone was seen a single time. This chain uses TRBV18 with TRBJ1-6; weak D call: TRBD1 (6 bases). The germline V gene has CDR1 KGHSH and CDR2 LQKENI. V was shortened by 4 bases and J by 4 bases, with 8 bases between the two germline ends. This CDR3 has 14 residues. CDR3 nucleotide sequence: TGTGCCAGCTCACTACAGGGTTATAATTCACCCCTCCACTTT. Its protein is CASSLQGYNSPLHF.

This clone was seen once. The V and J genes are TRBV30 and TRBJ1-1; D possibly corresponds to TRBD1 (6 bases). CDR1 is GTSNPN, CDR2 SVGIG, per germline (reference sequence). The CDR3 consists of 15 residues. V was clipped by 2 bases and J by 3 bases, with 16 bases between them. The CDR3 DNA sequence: TGTGCCTGGAGTCCCCTCAGAACAGGGTACACTGAAGCTTTCTTT. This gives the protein CAWSPLRTGYTEAFF. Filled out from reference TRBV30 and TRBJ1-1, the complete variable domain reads SQTIHQWPATLVQPVGSPLSLECTVEGTSNPNLYWYRQAAGRGLQLLFYSVGIGQISSEVPQNLSASRPQDRQFILSSKKLLLSDSGFYLCAWSPLRTGYTEAFFGQGTRLTVV.

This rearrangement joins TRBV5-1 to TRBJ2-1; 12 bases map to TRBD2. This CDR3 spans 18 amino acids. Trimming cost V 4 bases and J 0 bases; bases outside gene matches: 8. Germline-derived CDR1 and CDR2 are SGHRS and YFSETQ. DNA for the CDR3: TGCGCCAGCAGCGTCTTGACTAGCGGGAGATTCTCCTACAATGAGCAGTTCTTC. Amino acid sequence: CASSVLTSGRFSYNEQFF. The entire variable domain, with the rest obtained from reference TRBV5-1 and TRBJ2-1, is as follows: KAGVTQTPRYLIKTRGQQVTLSCSPISGHRSVSWYQQTPGQGLQFLFEYFSETQRNKGNFPGRFSGRQFSNSRSEMNVSTLELGDSALYLCASSVLTSGRFSYNEQFFGPGTRLTVL.

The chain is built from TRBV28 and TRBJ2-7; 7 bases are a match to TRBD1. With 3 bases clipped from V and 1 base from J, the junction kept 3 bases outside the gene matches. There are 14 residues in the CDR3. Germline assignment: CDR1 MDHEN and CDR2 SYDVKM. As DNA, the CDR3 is TGTGCCAGCAGTTTTTACAGGGGATCCTACGAGCAGTACTTC. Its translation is CASSFYRGSYEQYF.

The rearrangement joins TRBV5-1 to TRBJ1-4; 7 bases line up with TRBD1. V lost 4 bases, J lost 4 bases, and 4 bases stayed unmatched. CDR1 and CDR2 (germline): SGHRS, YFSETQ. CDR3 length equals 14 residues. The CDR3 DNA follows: TGCGCCAGCAGCCCGACAGGGTTTAATGAAAAACTGTTTTTT. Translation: CASSPTGFNEKLFF.

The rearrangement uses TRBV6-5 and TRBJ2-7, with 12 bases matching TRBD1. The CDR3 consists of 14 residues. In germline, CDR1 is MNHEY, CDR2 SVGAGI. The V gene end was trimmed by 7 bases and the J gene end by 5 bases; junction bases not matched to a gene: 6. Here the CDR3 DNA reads TGTGCCAGCACCCGGGACAGGGGGCCCCACGAGCAGTACTTC. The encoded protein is CASTRDRGPHEQYF.

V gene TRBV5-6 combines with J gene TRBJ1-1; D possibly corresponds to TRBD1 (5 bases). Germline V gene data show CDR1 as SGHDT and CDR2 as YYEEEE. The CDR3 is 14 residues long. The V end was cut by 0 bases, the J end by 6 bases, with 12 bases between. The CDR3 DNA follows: TGTGCCAGCAGCTTGGGTCAGGGAAGACCTGAAGCTTTCTTT. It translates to CASSLGQGRPEAFF.

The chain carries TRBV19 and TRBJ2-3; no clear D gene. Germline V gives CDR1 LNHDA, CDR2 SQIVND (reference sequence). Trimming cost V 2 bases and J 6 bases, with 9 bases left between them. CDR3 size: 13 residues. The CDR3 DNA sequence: TGTGCCAGTAGTATAATTAGCTCCGATACGCAGTATTTT. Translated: CASSIISSDTQYF.

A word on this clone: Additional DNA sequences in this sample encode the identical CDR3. CDR3 nucleotide sequence: TGCGCCAGCAGCTTGGGGACAGGGGCCTACGAGCAGTACTTC. Residues: CASSLGTGAYEQYF. This rearrangement joins TRBV5-1 to TRBJ2-7; 9 bases map to TRBD1. The CDR3 has 14 residues. Germline CDR1 SGHRS, CDR2 YFSETQ. V trimming: 0 bases; J trimming: 2 bases; junction bases outside the gene matches: 0.

For the CDR3, the DNA is TGTGCCAGCAGCTTGGGGACAGGGGAATCCTACGAGCAGTACTTC. Protein product: CASSLGTGESYEQYF. The chain uses TRBV5-4 and TRBJ2-7; 9 bases are shared with TRBD1. The CDR3 spans 15 residues. Germline V gives CDR1 SGHNT, CDR2 YYREEE (reference sequence). V was clipped by 0 bases and J by 1 base; unmatched bases: 2.